The 18 T cell receptor beta chains reported below all come from one sample, sequenced in a study of Ad26.COV2.S vaccination and SARS-CoV-2 variants. The treatment was: approximately 18 received Ad26.COV2.S at low or high dose, single or two shots; 5 received placebo; per-sample allocation not given. Samples came from day 63 after the first vaccine or placebo injection. Profiling relied on immunoSEQ multiplex PCR, and the TCRdb table lists in-frame clones only, not all of them. The sample has about 240,000 clones, around 87% seen once. The input for sequencing was peripheral blood, taken in a trial of Ad26.COV2.S vaccine versus placebo. The receptors derive from a person between 18 and 65 years old who received the Ad26.COV2.S COVID-19 vaccine or a placebo.

The table lists this clone with a few counts. This chain joins TRBV29-1 and TRBJ1-1; TRBD1 matches 10 bases. The CDR3 runs 19 residues. The trim removed 7 bases at V and 4 bases at J, leaving 24 bases unmatched. Germline loops: CDR1 SQVTM, CDR2 ANQGSEA. The CDR3 DNA sequence: TGCAGCGCCGGATCGGTCAGACAGGGGGCGACTCTCAAACCCACTGAAGCTTTCTTT. This gives the protein CSAGSVRQGATLKPTEAFF.

The chain couples TRBV6-2 or TRBV6-3 to TRBJ2-7; D may be TRBD2 (7 bases). V lost 6 bases to trimming and J lost 6 bases, with 15 bases between them. Germline CDR1 is MNHEY and CDR2 is SVGEGT. The CDR3 has 13 residues. The CDR3 region is CASSIGGPGEQYF. For the CDR3, the DNA is TGTGCCAGCAGCATCGGGGGGCCGGGCGAGCAGTACTTC.

V and J are TRBV9 and TRBJ1-1; D possibly corresponds to TRBD1 (6 bases). The V end was cut by 0 bases, the J end by 5 bases, with 14 bases between. The CDR3 length is 15 residues. In germline, CDR1 is SGDLS, CDR2 YYNGEE. CDR3 residues: CASSVVTGKVTEAFF. CDR3 DNA sequence: TGTGCCAGCAGCGTAGTTACAGGGAAGGTAACTGAAGCTTTCTTT.

The chain is built from TRBV7-3 and TRBJ2-5; the match to TRBD2 covers 7 bases. The CDR3 is made up of 12 amino acids. J was trimmed by 10 bases and V by 5 bases; bases with no gene match: 7. CDR1 is SGHTA, CDR2 FQGTGA, per germline. CDR3 nucleotides: TGTGCCAGCAGCCCGGGGGGTAAAGTCCAGTACTTC. It translates to CASSPGGKVQYF.

V usage is TRBV30 and J usage is TRBJ2-2; D gene unclear. Between the trimmed V and J ends, which lost 6 bases and 6 bases, there was a span of 5 bases. In germline, CDR1 is GTSNPN, CDR2 SVGIG (reference sequence). The CDR3 has 10 residues. CDR3 protein: CACLSGELFF. The CDR3 DNA follows: TGTGCCTGCCTATCCGGGGAGCTGTTTTTT. Together with reference TRBV30 and TRBJ2-2, the CDR3 gives the full variable domain: SQTIHQWPATLVQPVGSPLSLECTVEGTSNPNLYWYRQAAGRGLQLLFYSVGIGQISSEVPQNLSASRPQDRQFILSSKKLLLSDSGFYLCACLSGELFFGEGSRLTVL.

This clone was recorded only once. The V and J genes are TRBV6-5 and TRBJ1-5; no firm D call. CDR1 and CDR2 from the germline V gene are MNHEY and SVGAGI. With 6 bases removed from V and 0 bases from J, the gap between germline ends came to 12 bases. The CDR3 has 15 residues. As DNA, the CDR3 is TGTGCCAGCAGGAAATCGGCAGTTAGCAATCAGCCCCAGCATTTT. Encoded protein: CASRKSAVSNQPQHF.

The V gene is TRBV3-1 (or the pseudogene TRBV3-2), the J gene TRBJ2-7, with 12 nucleotides matching TRBD2. The CDR3 is 16 residues long. J gave up 3 bases and V 1 base, and 4 bases lay outside the gene matches. CDR1 LGHDT and CDR2 YNNKEL come from the germline V gene (reference sequence). CDR3 in amino acids: CASSQVPSGRGYEQYF. The CDR3 nucleotides are TGTGCCAGCAGCCAAGTCCCTAGCGGGAGGGGCTACGAGCAGTACTTC.

The V and J genes are TRBV10-3 and TRBJ1-2; 7 nucleotides agree with TRBD1. Germline trimming cut 0 bases from V and 4 bases from J; bases unmatched to any gene: 2. The germline V gene encodes CDR1 ENHRY and CDR2 SYGVKD. The CDR3 is 14 residues long. CDR3 DNA: TGTGCCATCAGTGAGTCCCCAGGGGGCTATGGCTACACCTTC. Translation gives CAISESPGGYGYTF.

This chain uses TRBV6-4 with TRBJ1-2; TRBD1 is a possible D gene (6 bases). Looked up from germline, CDR1 is MRHNA and CDR2 is SNTAGT. The CDR3 spans 12 residues. Trimming left V 10 bases short and J 3 bases short, with 12 bases between. CDR3 nucleotide sequence: TGTGCCAACCTGAGGGGGGACTATGGCTACACCTTC. It is translated as CANLRGDYGYTF.

This sequence joins TRBV19 and TRBJ1-5; D call uncertain. The length of the CDR3 is 15 residues. V was cut by 5 bases and J by 9 bases, with 20 bases left in between. CDR1 and CDR2 from the germline V gene are LNHDA and SQIVND (reference sequence). CDR3: CASSGSSGIEWPQHF. CDR3 nucleotides: TGTGCCAGTAGTGGGTCCAGTGGGATAGAATGGCCCCAGCATTTT.

The chain has TRBV29-1 and TRBJ2-7; a possible D gene is TRBD2 (5 bases). From germline, CDR1 is SQVTM and CDR2 ANQGSEA. The germline V and J ends were trimmed by 7 bases and 2 bases, with 18 bases remaining between them. The CDR3 is 14 amino acids. This chain's CDR3 is CSGGEGVRAYEQYF. The CDR3 nucleotides read TGCAGCGGCGGAGAAGGCGTGAGGGCCTACGAGCAGTACTTC.

Here the CDR3 DNA reads TGTGCCAGTAGTATGGGCAGGGAGGTTCTGGGCGAGCAGTACTTC. It specifies CASSMGREVLGEQYF. The chain links TRBV19 to TRBJ2-7, with a weak D call TRBD2 (6 bases). Trimming took off 3 bases at V and 6 bases at J, with 18 bases between the two ends. Looked up from germline, CDR1 is LNHDA and CDR2 is SQIVND (reference sequence). The CDR3 is made up of 15 amino acids.

This clone was seen a single time. The J gene is TRBJ2-7, the V gene TRBV19; no definite D call. With 4 bases removed from V and 5 bases from J, the gap between germline ends came to 9 bases. This CDR3 is 12 amino acids long. Germline CDR1 and CDR2: LNHDA and SQIVND (reference sequence). The CDR3 DNA is TGTGCCAGTAGTACACCGTTAGACGAGCAGTACTTC. Translated: CASSTPLDEQYF. The whole variable domain, remainder taken from reference TRBV19 and TRBJ2-7, is DGGITQSPKYLFRKEGQNVTLSCEQNLNHDAMYWYRQDPGQGLRLIYYSQIVNDFQKGDIAEGYSVSREKKESFPLTVTSAQKNPTAFYLCASSTPLDEQYFGPGTRLTVT.

This clone was seen only once. Written as DNA, the CDR3 is TGTGCCTGGAGTCGACAGGGTTCCACCATATATTTT. Residues: CAWSRQGSTIYF. V gene TRBV30 combines with J gene TRBJ1-3; 7 nucleotides agree with TRBD1. Germline CDR1 and CDR2: GTSNPN and SVGIG (reference sequence). The CDR3 sequence is 12 residues long. Unmatched junction bases numbered 4, after V lost 2 bases and J lost 9 bases. Full variable domain (remainder filled in from reference TRBV30 and TRBJ1-3): SQTIHQWPATLVQPVGSPLSLECTVEGTSNPNLYWYRQAAGRGLQLLFYSVGIGQISSEVPQNLSASRPQDRQFILSSKKLLLSDSGFYLCAWSRQGSTIYFGEGSWLTVV.

The genes are TRBV6-4 and TRBJ2-3; possibly TRBD1 for D (5 bases). This CDR3 has 13 residues. Germline CDR1 is MRHNA and CDR2 is SNTAGT. Trimming took off 0 bases at V and 5 bases at J, with 6 bases between the two ends. The CDR3, as DNA: TGTGCCAGCAGTGACTCAGGGGTAGATACGCAGTATTTT. Residues: CASSDSGVDTQYF.

The rearrangement uses TRBV4-2 and TRBJ1-5, with TRBD1 as a possible D gene (5 bases). Trimming removed 0 bases at V and 3 bases at J, with 15 bases between. In germline, CDR1 is LGHNA, CDR2 YNFKEQ. The CDR3 covers 17 residues. The CDR3 spells CASSQEAPTDFNQPQHF. CDR3 DNA sequence: TGTGCCAGCAGCCAAGAGGCCCCGACAGATTTCAATCAGCCCCAGCATTTT.

This CDR3 is CASSESVTGDCRETQYF. The CDR3 DNA sequence: TGCGCCAGCAGTGAGAGTGTGACAGGTGATTGCCGGGAGACCCAGTACTTC. The gene calls are TRBV10-1 and TRBJ2-5, with D possibly being TRBD1 (6 bases). Germline V lookup: CDR1 WNHNN, CDR2 SYGVQD (reference sequence). This CDR3 region has 17 residues. Trimming cost V 2 bases and J 5 bases, with 21 bases left between them.

The J gene is TRBJ1-2, the V gene TRBV29-1; D may be TRBD1 (5 bases). CDR3 size: 12 residues. Trimming cost V 3 bases and J 7 bases, with 12 bases left between them. Germline V lookup: CDR1 SQVTM, CDR2 ANQGSEA. The CDR3 DNA is TGCAGCGTTGATGGGGGGTACGGTGGCTACACCTTC. Amino acids: CSVDGGYGGYTF.